This T cell receptor (beta chain) was sequenced during a study of blood T cell repertoires in COVID-19. Study overall: Some COVID-19 samples were acute and others convalescent; all came from the United States, Italy and Spain.

Enrolled through a virtual design, the participants were between about 18 and 89 years of age and came from fewer than 30 US areas. The method was immunoSEQ multiplex PCR; TCRdb's version includes in-frame clones alone and lacks a portion of them. Among almost 250,000 clones listed, roughly 91% were seen once. The CDR3 contains 13 residues. V lost 4 bases to trimming and J lost 9 bases, with 15 bases between them. In germline, CDR1 is SGHTA, CDR2 FQGTGA. J is TRBJ2-5 and V is TRBV7-3; D not resolved. This receptor was taken from a woman between 25 and 40 years old who had recovered from COVID-19. The specimen sequenced was PBMCs or T cells enriched from blood (not recorded which). The CDR3 coding sequence is TGTGCCAGCAGCTATAACACTGGCCGGGCCCAGTACTTC. As protein: CASSYNTGRAQYF. The entire variable domain, with the rest obtained from reference TRBV7-3 and TRBJ2-5, is as follows: GAGVSQTPSNKVTEKGKYVELRCDPISGHTALYWYRQSLGQGPEFLIYFQGTGAADDSGLPNDRFFAVRPEGSVSTLKIQRTERGDSAVYLCASSYNTGRAQYFGPGTRLLVL.